The 10 T cell receptor beta chains presented below share a single source sample, sequenced in a study of CD8+ T cells in alopecia areata. Sequencing relied on a cDNA template that was reverse transcribed from extracted RNA. Profiled with immunoSEQ multiplex PCR; TCRdb holds only in-frame clones, not every one. The table records 110,000 to 150,000 clones, 45% to 60% of them present only once. This specimen consisted of CD4+ T cells sorted from blood, obtained at week 0. These receptors were collected from a human donor with alopecia areata.

This clone was seen a handful of times. One end of the junction does not line up with germline, which may come from a read error. V usage is TRBV2 and J usage is TRBJ2-1, with D maybe TRBD1 (5 bases). CDR3 length: 11 residues. The germline CDR1 and CDR2 sequences are SNHLY and FYNNEI. The CDR3 region is CASSVDRARVF. CDR3 DNA sequence: TGTGCCAGCAGTGTCGACAGAGCTAGGGTCTTC. The variable domain in full, with the rest retrieved from reference TRBV2 and TRBJ2-1, is EPEVTQTPSHQVTQMGQEVILRCVPISNHLYFYWYRQILGQKVEFLVSFYNNEISEKSEIFDDQFSVERPDGSNFTLKIRSTKLEDSAMYFCASSVDRARVFGPGTRLTVL.

The chain employs TRBV7-3 and TRBJ2-3; TRBD2 agrees at 9 bases. CDR1 and CDR2 (germline): SGHTA, FQGTGA. The junction had 2 bases not matched to a gene; V was cut back by 0 bases and J by 4 bases. There are 15 residues in the CDR3. DNA of the CDR3: TGTGCCAGCAGCTTAACCGGGACTAGCTCAGATACGCAGTATTTT. It codes for CASSLTGTSSDTQYF.

This clone was picked up a small number of times. The chain joins TRBV29-1 to TRBJ2-1, with TRBD2 identical over 12 bases. There are 14 residues in the CDR3. With 6 bases clipped from V and 8 bases from J, the junction kept 8 bases outside the gene matches. The germline V gene encodes CDR1 SQVTM and CDR2 ANQGSEA. CDR3 amino acids: CSVGLAGTVDEQFF. The DNA of the CDR3 is TGCAGCGTCGGACTAGCGGGAACGGTGGATGAGCAGTTCTTC.

A few counts support this clone. Here the CDR3 DNA reads TGCGCCAGCAGCAAGGCCAGGACAGGGGATTATAGCAATCAGCCCCAGCATTTT. Encoded protein: CASSKARTGDYSNQPQHF. V and J are TRBV4-1 and TRBJ1-5; 9 nucleotides line up with TRBD1. The CDR3 extends over 18 amino acids. The V gene end was trimmed by 5 bases and the J gene end by 0 bases; junction bases not matched to a gene: 11. Germline V CDR1 and CDR2: MGHRA, YSYEKL.

The chain combines TRBV4-1 with TRBJ1-4; D ambiguous. The V gene's germline CDR1 is MGHRA and CDR2 YSYEKL. V gave up 1 base and J gave up 8 bases, with 5 bases separating them. The CDR3 consists of 12 residues. The CDR3 is CASSQVREKLFF. CDR3 bases: TGCGCCAGCAGCCAAGTGAGGGAAAAACTGTTTTTT.

The chain employs TRBV30 and TRBJ2-1, with TRBD1 matching over 7 bases. V lost 4 bases, J lost 5 bases, and 8 bases stayed unmatched. CDR3 size: 14 residues. Germline V gives CDR1 GTSNPN, CDR2 SVGIG (reference sequence). The CDR3 coding sequence is TGTGCCTGGAATCGGGACAGAAAAAACAATGAGCAGTTCTTC. Its translation: CAWNRDRKNNEQFF.

This chain links TRBV7-2 with TRBJ2-3, with unresolved D. CDR1 SGHTA and CDR2 FQGNSA come from the germline V gene. V lost 1 base to trimming and J lost 2 bases, with 7 bases between them. The CDR3 consists of 14 residues. The CDR3 DNA reads as TGTGCCAGCAGCTTAGTTTCCTACACAGATACGCAGTATTTT. Protein sequence: CASSLVSYTDTQYF.

The sample holds a few counts of this clone. The rearrangement links TRBV7-2 to TRBJ2-1; D remains unclear. The CDR3 loop spans 13 amino acids. Looked up from germline, CDR1 is SGHTA and CDR2 is FQGNSA. With 2 bases removed from V and 3 bases from J, the gap between germline ends came to 5 bases. In nucleotides, the CDR3 is TGTGCCAGCAGCTTAATTGTCTACAATGAGCAGTTCTTC. This gives the protein CASSLIVYNEQFF.

The chain recombines TRBV2 with TRBJ2-2, with D uncertain. Trimming shortened V by 4 bases and J by 7 bases, and 4 bases separated the two germline ends. Germline values: CDR1 SNHLY, CDR2 FYNNEI. This CDR3 region has 11 residues. CDR3 DNA: TGTGCCAGCAGTGGTATCGGGGAGCTGTTTTTT. Translation: CASSGIGELFF. Looking up the rest from reference TRBV2 and TRBJ2-2 gives the full variable domain: EPEVTQTPSHQVTQMGQEVILRCVPISNHLYFYWYRQILGQKVEFLVSFYNNEISEKSEIFDDQFSVERPDGSNFTLKIRSTKLEDSAMYFCASSGIGELFFGEGSRLTVL.

This rearrangement joins TRBV29-1 to TRBJ2-7; tentatively, D is TRBD2 (6 bases). Germline V gene sequence: CDR1 SQVTM, CDR2 ANQGSEA. V lost 4 bases and J 3 bases, leaving 7 bases between the germline ends. The CDR3 length is 11 residues. The CDR3 DNA follows: TGCAGCGTTGCAGCGGGCTACGAGCAGTACTTC. It codes for CSVAAGYEQYF.